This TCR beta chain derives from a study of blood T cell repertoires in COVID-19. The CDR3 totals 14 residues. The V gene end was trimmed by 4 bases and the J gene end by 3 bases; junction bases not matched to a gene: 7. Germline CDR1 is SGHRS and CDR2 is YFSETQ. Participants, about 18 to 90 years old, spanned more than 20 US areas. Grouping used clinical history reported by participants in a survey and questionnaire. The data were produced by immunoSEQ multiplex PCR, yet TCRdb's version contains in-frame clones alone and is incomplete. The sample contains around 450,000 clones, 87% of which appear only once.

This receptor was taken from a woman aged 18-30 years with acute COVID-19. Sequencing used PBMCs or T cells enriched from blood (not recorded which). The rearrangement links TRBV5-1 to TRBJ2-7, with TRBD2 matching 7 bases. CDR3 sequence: CASSAIAGDYEQYF. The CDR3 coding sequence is TGCGCCAGCAGCGCAATTGCGGGGGACTACGAGCAGTACTTC.